In its sample, the clone carrying this T cell receptor beta chain was seen many times. Its antigen is unknown. The CDR3 has 15 residues. In germline, CDR1 is MDHEN, CDR2 SYDVKM. Between the trimmed V and J ends, which lost 7 bases and 11 bases, there was a span of 26 bases. The data derive from a study of T cells in Graves' hyperthyroidism and ophthalmopathy. Study-level background: Pretreatment peripheral blood was obtained at initial diagnosis. Study-level points and caveats: The authors' 13 V-J model separated ophthalmopathy from stable hyperthyroidism.

The investigators amplified TCR beta CDR3 regions from RNA transcripts. An initial round of RT-PCR targeting the TCR CDR3 relied on the HTBI primer set. TCRdb recomputed calls from the multiplex PCR reads with MiXCR, one row per CDR3 protein. Among about 640,000 distinct CDR3 sequences, 20% to 25% were seen once, and the ten largest hold 34%. This sequence joins TRBV28 and TRBJ1-1; D remains unclear. The receptor's source is a man aged 25-45 years with Graves' ophthalmopathy. The sample was blood. CDR3 sequence reads: CASTSSSIGSTPAFF. As DNA, the CDR3 is TGTGCCAGCACCTCCTCCTCTATTGGCTCCACGCCGGCTTTCTTT.